The present T cell receptor beta chain was sequenced within a study of blood T cell repertoires in COVID-19. Study-level background: Spain, Italy and the United States supplied samples that represented acute and convalescent COVID-19. Sources were T cells, B-cell-depleted T cells, or PBMCs; the material itself was cDNA or gDNA.

Authors' methods: Reference gene primer amplification yielded estimated nucleated cell counts. Libraries were prepared by immunoSEQ multiplex PCR; TCRdb keeps only in-frame clonotypes and omits some of them. The D gene and trimming were derived from the DNA, and the V and J assignments and clone size from that table. The data hold roughly 100,000 clones, with roughly 85% observed a single time. The J segment lost 0 bases and the V segment lost 8 bases, leaving 3 bases of the junction unmatched. Germline-derived CDR1 and CDR2 are ENHRY and SYGVKD. The CDR3 sequence is 16 residues long. The sequencing input was peripheral blood. This TCR came from a man aged 45-65 years with acute or convalescent COVID-19. This sequence joins TRBV10-3 and TRBJ2-1, with 14 bases fitting TRBD2. The CDR3 here is CAIRGTSGSSYNEQFF. The CDR3, as DNA: TGTGCCATCCGAGGGACTAGCGGGAGCTCCTACAATGAGCAGTTCTTC.